This TCR beta chain was documented in a study of type 1 regulatory T cells. Looking at the study overall: An in vitro protocol generated T-allo10, a Tr1-enriched, alloantigen-specific CD4 T cell product. Notes on the study in general: Tr1 cells had a more restricted TCR repertoire than non-Tr1 cells.

This clonotype was detected only a few times. The antigen is undetermined. Via MiXCR, TCRdb re-called the reads, giving one row per CDR3 protein. The data contain tens of thousands of distinct CDR3 sequences, 9% to 15% of them seen just once; the ten biggest clones take up roughly 8%. This CDR3 spans 15 amino acids. V trimming: 3 bases; J trimming: 1 base; junction bases outside the gene matches: 7. Germline V CDR1 and CDR2: DFQATT, SNEGSKA (reference sequence). V and J are TRBV20-1 and TRBJ2-5, with 8 bases that match TRBD1. The sequence derives from a human donor in good health. The specimen was cultured non-Tr1 T cells, either the whole culture or a sorted T cell fraction (not recorded which). The CDR3 sequence: CSASPMDRAQETQYF. DNA of the CDR3: TGCAGTGCTAGCCCGATGGACAGGGCCCAAGAGACCCAGTACTTC.